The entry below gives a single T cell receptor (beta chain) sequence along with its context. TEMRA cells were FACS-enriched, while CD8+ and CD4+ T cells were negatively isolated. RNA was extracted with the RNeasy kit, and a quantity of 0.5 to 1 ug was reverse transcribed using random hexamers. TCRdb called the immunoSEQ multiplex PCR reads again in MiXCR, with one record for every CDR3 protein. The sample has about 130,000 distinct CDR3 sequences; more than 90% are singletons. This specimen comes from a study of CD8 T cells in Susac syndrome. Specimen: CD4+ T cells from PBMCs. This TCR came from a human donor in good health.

The CDR3 loop reads CASRTDSYEQYF. In DNA form, the CDR3 reads TGTGCCAGCAGGACGGACTCCTACGAGCAGTACTTC. This chain uses TRBV2 with TRBJ2-7; D not resolved. Trimming removed 6 bases at V and 0 bases at J, with 6 bases between. Germline CDR1 is SNHLY and CDR2 is FYNNEI. This CDR3 has 12 residues.